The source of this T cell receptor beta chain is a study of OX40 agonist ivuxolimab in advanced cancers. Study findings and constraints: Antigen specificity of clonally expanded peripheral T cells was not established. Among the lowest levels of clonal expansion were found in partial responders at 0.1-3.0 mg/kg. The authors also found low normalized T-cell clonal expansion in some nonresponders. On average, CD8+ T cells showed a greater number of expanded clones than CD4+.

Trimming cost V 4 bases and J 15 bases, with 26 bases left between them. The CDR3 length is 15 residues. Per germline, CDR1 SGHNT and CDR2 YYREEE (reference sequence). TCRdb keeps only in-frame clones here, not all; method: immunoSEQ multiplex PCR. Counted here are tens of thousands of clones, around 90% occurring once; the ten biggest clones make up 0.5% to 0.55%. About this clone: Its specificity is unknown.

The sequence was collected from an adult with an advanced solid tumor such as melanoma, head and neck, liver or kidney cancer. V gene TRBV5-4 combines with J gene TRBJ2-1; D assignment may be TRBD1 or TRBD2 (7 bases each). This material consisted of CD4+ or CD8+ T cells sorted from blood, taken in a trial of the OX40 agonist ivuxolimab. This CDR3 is CASSPGQLGAGALFF. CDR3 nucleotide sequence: TGTGCCAGCAGCCCGGGACAGCTGGGGGCGGGAGCTTTGTTCTTC.